This T cell receptor (beta chain) was sequenced during a study of shared clonotypes between healthy human individuals. Study-wide context: CD4 naive and memory got three plates each, CD8 naive two, CD8 memory one.

A note on this clone: Other DNA variants within this sample encode the same CDR3.

From germline, CDR1 is LNHNV and CDR2 YYDKDF (reference sequence). V lost 0 bases and J lost 4, with 4 bases in between. The CDR3 sequence is 12 residues long. Execution of the assay was at deep level. Clones were sequenced by immunoSEQ multiplex PCR, and TCRdb holds only the in-frame ones, with some missing. The sample lists roughly 380,000 clones; 96% were seen once. The rearrangement links TRBV15 to TRBJ2-7; D uncertain. The TCR was taken from a man in his thirties or forties in good health. The sequenced sample was memory CD8+ T cells sorted from blood. Noted subset: CD45RO+ cells pooled with CCR7-negative TemRA cells. As DNA, the CDR3 is TGTGCCACCAGCAGAGACAGGTACGAGCAGTACTTC. Translating gives CATSRDRYEQYF.